This T cell receptor beta chain comes out of a study of OX40 agonist ivuxolimab in advanced cancers. Study summary: Of mixed ages from roughly 23 to 85 and averaging approximately 60 years, the group was around 78% male. Study conclusions and caveats: Fewer expanded clones were found on average in CD4+ than in CD8+ T cells. Those patients achieving a partial response at 0.1-3.0 mg/kg showed among the lowest clonal expansion.

As for this clone: The target antigen is unknown.

TCRdb keeps only in-frame clones here, not all; method: immunoSEQ multiplex PCR. The sample carries under 70,000 clones, just over 85% recorded once. The sequence came from an adult with an advanced solid tumor such as melanoma, head and neck, liver or kidney cancer. Sequences were derived from CD4+ or CD8+ T cells sorted from blood, sampled in a trial of the OX40 agonist ivuxolimab.

For the CDR3, the DNA is TGTGCCAGCAGACGGGGGACAGGTGAGGCTGAGCAGTTCTTC. It specifies CASRRGTGEAEQFF. J is TRBJ2-1 and V is TRBV27; 8 positions agree with TRBD1. With V trimmed by 6 bases and J by 9 bases, 10 bases remained unmatched. The CDR3 runs 14 residues. Per the germline V gene, CDR1 is MNHEY and CDR2 is SMNVEV (reference sequence).